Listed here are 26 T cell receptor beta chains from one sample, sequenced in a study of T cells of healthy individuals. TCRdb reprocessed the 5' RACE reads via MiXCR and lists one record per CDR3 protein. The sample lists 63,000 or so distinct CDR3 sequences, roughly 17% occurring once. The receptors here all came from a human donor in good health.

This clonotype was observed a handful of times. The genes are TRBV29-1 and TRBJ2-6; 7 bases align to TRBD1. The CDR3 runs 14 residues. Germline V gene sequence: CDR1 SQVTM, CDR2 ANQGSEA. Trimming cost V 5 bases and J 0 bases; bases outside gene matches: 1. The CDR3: CSVSGGSGANVLTF. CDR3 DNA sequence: TGCAGCGTTTCAGGGGGCTCTGGGGCCAACGTCCTGACTTTC.

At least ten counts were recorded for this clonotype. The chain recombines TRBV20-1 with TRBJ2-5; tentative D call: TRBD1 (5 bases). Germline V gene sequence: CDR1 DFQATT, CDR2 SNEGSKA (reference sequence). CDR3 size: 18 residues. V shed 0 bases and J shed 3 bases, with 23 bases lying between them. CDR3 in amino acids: CSARDSTSPRRTKETQYF. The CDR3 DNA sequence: TGCAGTGCTAGAGACTCTACCTCCCCCCGTCGGACAAAAGAGACCCAGTACTTC.

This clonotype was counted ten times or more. The CDR3 region is CASSLAGGGEETQYF. In DNA, the CDR3 is TGCGCCAGCAGCTTGGCGGGGGGTGGAGAAGAGACCCAGTACTTC. This chain joins TRBV5-1 and TRBJ2-5; 7 bases are shared with TRBD2. V dropped 0 bases and J dropped 3; count of bases not matched to a gene: 5. Looked up from germline, CDR1 is SGHRS and CDR2 is YFSETQ. The CDR3 runs to 15 residues.

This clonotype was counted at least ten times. For the CDR3, the DNA is TGTGCCAGCAGTTTCGACAGTTATTCTATGGCTAGTTGGCGGACCTTC. Its translation: CASSFDSYSMASWRTF. The chain couples TRBV12-3 or TRBV12-4 to TRBJ1-2; maybe TRBD1 (5 bases). This CDR3 is 16 amino acids long. The ends were cut back, 3 bases at V and 14 bases at J, with 28 bases in the middle.

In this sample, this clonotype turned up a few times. The CDR3, as DNA: TGTGCCAGCAGCCCCGGGACTAGCGGGAGGGCCGCGAACACCGGGGAGCTGTTTTTT. Translation: CASSPGTSGRAANTGELFF. This chain connects TRBV12-3 or TRBV12-4 to TRBJ2-2; 16 nucleotides line up with TRBD2. This CDR3 has 19 residues. V lost 6 bases to trimming and J lost 0 bases; unmatched junction nucleotides: 7.

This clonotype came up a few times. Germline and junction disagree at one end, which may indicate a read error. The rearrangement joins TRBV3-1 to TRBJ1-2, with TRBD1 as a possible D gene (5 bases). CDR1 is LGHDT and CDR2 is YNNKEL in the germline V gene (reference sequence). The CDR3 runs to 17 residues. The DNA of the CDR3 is TGTGCCAGCAGCCAATCCGAACTGGGGACCAGGAACTATGGCTACAACTTC. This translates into CASSQSELGTRNYGYNF. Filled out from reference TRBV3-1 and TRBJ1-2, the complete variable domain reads DTAVSQTPKYLVTQMGNDKSIKCEQNLGHDTMYWYKQDSKKFLKIMFSYNNKELIINETVPNRFSPKSPDKAHLNLHINSLELGDSAVYFCASSQSELGTRNYGYNFGSGTRLTVV.

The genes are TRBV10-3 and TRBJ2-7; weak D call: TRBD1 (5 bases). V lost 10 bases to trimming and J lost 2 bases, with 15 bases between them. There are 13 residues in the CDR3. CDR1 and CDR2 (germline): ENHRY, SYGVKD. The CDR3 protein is CATSTVSAYEQYF. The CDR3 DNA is TGTGCCACCTCGACAGTTTCGGCCTACGAGCAGTACTTC.

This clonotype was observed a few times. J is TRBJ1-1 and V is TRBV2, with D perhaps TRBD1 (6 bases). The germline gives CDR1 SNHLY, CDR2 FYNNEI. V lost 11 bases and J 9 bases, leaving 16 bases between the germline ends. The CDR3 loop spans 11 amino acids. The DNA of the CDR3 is TGTGCCGAACGGGACACGGGTAAAGCTTTCTTT. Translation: CAERDTGKAFF.

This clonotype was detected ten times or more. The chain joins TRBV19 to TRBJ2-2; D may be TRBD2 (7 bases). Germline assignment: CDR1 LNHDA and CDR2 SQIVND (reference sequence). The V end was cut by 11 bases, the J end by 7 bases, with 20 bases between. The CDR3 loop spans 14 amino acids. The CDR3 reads CASSPGGTIGELFF. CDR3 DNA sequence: TGTGCCTCTTCCCCGGGGGGCACGATCGGGGAGCTGTTTTTT.

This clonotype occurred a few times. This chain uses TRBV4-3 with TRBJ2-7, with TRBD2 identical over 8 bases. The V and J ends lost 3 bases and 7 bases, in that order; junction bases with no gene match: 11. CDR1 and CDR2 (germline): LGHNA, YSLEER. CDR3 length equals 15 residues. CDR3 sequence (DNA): TGCGCCAGCAGCCAGGTCTTACGGGAGGGGAGGGAGCAGTACTTC. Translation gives CASSQVLREGREQYF.

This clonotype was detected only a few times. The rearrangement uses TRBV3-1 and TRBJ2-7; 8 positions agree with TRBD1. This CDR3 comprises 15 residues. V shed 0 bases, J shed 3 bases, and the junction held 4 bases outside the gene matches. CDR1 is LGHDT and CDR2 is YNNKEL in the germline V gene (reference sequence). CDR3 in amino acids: CASSQDPTGVYEQYF. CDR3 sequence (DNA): TGTGCCAGCAGCCAAGATCCGACAGGGGTCTACGAGCAGTACTTC.

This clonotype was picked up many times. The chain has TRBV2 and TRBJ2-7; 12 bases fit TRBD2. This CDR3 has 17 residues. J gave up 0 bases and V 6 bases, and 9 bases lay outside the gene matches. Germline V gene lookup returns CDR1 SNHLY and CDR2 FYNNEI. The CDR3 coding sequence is TGTGCCAGCAGGTACGGGACTAGCGGGCGAAGCTCCTACGAGCAGTACTTC. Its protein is CASRYGTSGRSSYEQYF.

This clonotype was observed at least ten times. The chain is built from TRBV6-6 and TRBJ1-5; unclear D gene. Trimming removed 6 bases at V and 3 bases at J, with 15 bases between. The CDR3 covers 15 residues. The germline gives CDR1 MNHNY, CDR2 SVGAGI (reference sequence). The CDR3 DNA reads TGTGCCAGCAGAAGATTCACGGACCTCAATCAGCCCCAGCATTTT. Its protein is CASRRFTDLNQPQHF.

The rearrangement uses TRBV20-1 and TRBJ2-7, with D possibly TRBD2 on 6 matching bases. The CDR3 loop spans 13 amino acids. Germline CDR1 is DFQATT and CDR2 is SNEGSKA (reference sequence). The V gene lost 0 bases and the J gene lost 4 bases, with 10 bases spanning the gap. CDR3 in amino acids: CSARDWGEYEQYF. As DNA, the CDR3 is TGCAGTGCTAGAGACTGGGGGGAATACGAGCAGTACTTC.

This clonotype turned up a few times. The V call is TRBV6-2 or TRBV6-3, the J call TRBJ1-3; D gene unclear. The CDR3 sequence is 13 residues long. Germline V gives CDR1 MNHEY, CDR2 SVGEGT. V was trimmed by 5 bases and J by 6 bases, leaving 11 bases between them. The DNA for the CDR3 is TGTGCCAGCAGTGATTCGGAGTCAAACACCATATATTTT. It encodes CASSDSESNTIYF.

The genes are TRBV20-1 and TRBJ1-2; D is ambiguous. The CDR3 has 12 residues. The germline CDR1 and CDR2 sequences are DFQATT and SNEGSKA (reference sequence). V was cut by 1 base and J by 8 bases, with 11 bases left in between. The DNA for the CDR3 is TGCAGTGCTAGAGTCGGAGTTGAAGGCTACACCTTC. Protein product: CSARVGVEGYTF.

CDR3 sequence: CASSSAPGILEAFF. Written as DNA, the CDR3 is TGTGCCAGCAGCTCAGCCCCAGGGATACTTGAAGCTTTCTTT. This chain joins TRBV7-9 and TRBJ1-1; D is perhaps TRBD1 (5 bases). CDR1 is SEHNR and CDR2 is FQNEAQ in the germline V gene (reference sequence). The CDR3 consists of 14 residues. V gave up 4 bases and J gave up 7 bases, with 16 bases separating them.

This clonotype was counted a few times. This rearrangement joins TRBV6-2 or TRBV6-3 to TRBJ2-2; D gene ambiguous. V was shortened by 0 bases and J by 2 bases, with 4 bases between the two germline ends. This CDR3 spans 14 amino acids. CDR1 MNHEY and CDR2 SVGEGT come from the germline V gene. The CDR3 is CASSYSDNTGELFF. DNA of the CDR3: TGTGCCAGCAGTTACTCGGACAACACCGGGGAGCTGTTTTTT.

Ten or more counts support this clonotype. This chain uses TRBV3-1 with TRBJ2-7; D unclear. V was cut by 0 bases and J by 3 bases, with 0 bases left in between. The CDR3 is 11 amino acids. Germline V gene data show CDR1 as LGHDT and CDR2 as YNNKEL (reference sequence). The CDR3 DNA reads TGTGCCAGCAGCCAAGACTACGAGCAGTACTTC. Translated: CASSQDYEQYF.

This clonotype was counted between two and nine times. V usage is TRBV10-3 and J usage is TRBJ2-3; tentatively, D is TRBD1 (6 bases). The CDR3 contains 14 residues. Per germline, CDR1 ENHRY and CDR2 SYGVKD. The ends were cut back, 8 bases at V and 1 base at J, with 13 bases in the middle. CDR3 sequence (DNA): TGTGCCATCGAAGCAGGGGCCGGCACAGATACGCAGTATTTT. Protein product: CAIEAGAGTDTQYF.

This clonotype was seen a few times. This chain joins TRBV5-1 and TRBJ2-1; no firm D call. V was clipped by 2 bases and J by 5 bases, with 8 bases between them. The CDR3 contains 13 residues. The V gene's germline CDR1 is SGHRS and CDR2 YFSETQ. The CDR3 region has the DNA TGCGCCAGCAGCTTTTCAGATAACAATGAGCAGTTCTTC. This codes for CASSFSDNNEQFF.

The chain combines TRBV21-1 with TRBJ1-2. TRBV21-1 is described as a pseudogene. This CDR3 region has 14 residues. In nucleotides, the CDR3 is TGTGCCAGCAGCAATCGGATGGGAAACAGTGGCTACACCTTC. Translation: CASSNRMGNSGYTF.

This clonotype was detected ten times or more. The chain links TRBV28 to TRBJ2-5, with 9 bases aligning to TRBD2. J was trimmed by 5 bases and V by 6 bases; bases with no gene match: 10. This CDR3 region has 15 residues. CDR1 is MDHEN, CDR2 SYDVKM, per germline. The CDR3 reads CASSPTVGTSETQYF. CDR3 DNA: TGTGCCAGCAGCCCCACAGTTGGGACTAGCGAGACCCAGTACTTC.

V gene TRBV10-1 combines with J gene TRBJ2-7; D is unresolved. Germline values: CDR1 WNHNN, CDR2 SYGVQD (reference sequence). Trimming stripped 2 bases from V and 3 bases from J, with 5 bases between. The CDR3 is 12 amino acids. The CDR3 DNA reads TGCGCCAGCAGTGAGATGGGCTACGAGCAGTACTTC. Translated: CASSEMGYEQYF.

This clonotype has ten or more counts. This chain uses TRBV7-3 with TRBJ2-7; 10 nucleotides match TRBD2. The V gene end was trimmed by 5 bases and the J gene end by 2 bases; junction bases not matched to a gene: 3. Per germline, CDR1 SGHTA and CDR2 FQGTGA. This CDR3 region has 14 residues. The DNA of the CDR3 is TGTGCCAGCAGCCTAGCGGGGGAAACCTACGAGCAGTACTTC. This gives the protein CASSLAGETYEQYF.

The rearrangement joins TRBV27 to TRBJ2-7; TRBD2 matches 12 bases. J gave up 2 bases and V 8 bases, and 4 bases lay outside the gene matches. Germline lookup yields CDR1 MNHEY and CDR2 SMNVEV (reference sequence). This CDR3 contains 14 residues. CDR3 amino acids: CASRGLAGPYEQYF. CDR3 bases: TGTGCCAGCCGGGGACTAGCGGGCCCCTACGAGCAGTACTTC.